These T cell receptor beta chains were read from a single sample in a study of T cell responses to AZD1222 COVID-19 vaccine. The repertoire was sequenced with immunoSEQ multiplex PCR; TCRdb's copy has only in-frame clones and lacks some. The sample has 150,000 to 160,000 clones; roughly 90% are singletons. The sequences come from peripheral blood, collected 28 days after the second AZD1222 dose. Receptors were obtained from an adult who received the AZD1222 COVID-19 vaccine. Both conserved end residues are part of each CDR3. D genes are given only for firm matches. Size is stated for part of the rows, as once, few or many counts, or as a class when the clone is expanded.

v_gene	abundance	d_gene	j_gene	CDR3aa	CDR3nt
TRBV9	NA	TRBD1	TRBJ2-5	CASSLGQGRETQYF	TGTGCCAGCAGCCTTGGACAGGGTAGGGAGACCCAGTACTTC
TRBV30	NA	TRBD1	TRBJ1-1	CAWIAVRGTEAFF	TGTGCCTGGATTGCGGTCAGGGGGACTGAAGCTTTCTTT
TRBV7-3	NA	NA	TRBJ1-6	CASSLTGEQDSPLHF	TGTGCCAGCAGCTTAACGGGGGAGCAAGATTCACCCCTCCACTTT
TRBV4-1	NA	NA	TRBJ1-5	CASSHPGGNQPQHF	TGCGCCAGCAGCCATCCGGGCGGCAATCAGCCCCAGCATTTT
TRBV7-2	NA	NA	TRBJ1-1	CASSSQGGGIEAFF	TGTGCCAGCAGCTCCCAGGGCGGCGGGATCGAAGCTTTCTTT
TRBV7-2	NA	NA	TRBJ1-5	CASSLNFGGYNQPQHF	TGTGCCAGCAGCTTAAATTTCGGGGGATACAATCAGCCCCAGCATTTT
TRBV14	NA	NA	TRBJ2-7	CASSLRSGYYEQYF	TGTGCCAGCAGCCTAAGGTCGGGCTACTACGAGCAGTACTTC
TRBV6-5	NA	NA	TRBJ1-5	CASSFDISNQPQHF	TGTGCCAGCAGTTTCGACATTAGCAATCAGCCCCAGCATTTT
TRBV5-8	once	TRBD2	TRBJ2-2	CASSLAIASGRATTGELFF	TGTGCCAGCAGCTTGGCGATCGCTAGCGGGAGGGCCACCACCGGGGAGCTGTTTTTT
TRBV19	NA	NA	TRBJ2-3	CASRRQGKSTDTQYF	TGTGCCAGTAGGCGCCAGGGGAAGAGCACAGATACGCAGTATTTT
TRBV7-9	NA	NA	TRBJ2-5	CASSRAQQSETQYF	TGTGCCAGCAGCCGCGCTCAGCAGTCAGAGACCCAGTACTTC
TRBV19	NA	TRBD1	TRBJ1-1	CASSRQGAYTEAFF	TGTGCCAGTAGTCGACAGGGGGCCTACACTGAAGCTTTCTTT
TRBV9	once	NA	TRBJ1-2	CASSVVDGYGYTF	TGTGCCAGCAGCGTAGTTGACGGGTATGGCTACACCTTC
TRBV28	NA	NA	TRBJ2-7	CASSIIPGAVEQYF	TGTGCCAGCAGTATTATCCCGGGGGCTGTCGAGCAGTACTTC
TRBV3-1/TRBV3-2	NA	NA	TRBJ1-4	CASSQESASRDREKLFF	TGTGCCAGCAGCCAAGAATCGGCGTCGAGGGATCGGGAAAAACTGTTTTTT
TRBV2	NA	TRBD1	TRBJ2-1	CASSEARGQGSYNEQFF	TGTGCCAGCAGTGAAGCGCGGGGACAGGGGTCCTACAATGAGCAGTTCTTC
TRBV27	NA	NA	TRBJ2-1	CASSYVLAGNEQFF	TGTGCCAGCAGTTACGTACTAGCTGGCAATGAGCAGTTCTTC
TRBV6-5	NA	NA	TRBJ1-1	CASRQRRTNTEAFF	TGTGCCAGCAGACAAAGACGGACGAACACTGAAGCTTTCTTT
TRBV29-1	NA	TRBD2	TRBJ2-7	CSVERGGGISYEQYF	TGCAGCGTTGAGCGCGGGGGGGGCATCTCCTACGAGCAGTACTTC
TRBV14	NA	NA	TRBJ1-1	CASTQGTLNTEAFF	TGTGCCAGCACCCAGGGGACACTGAACACTGAAGCTTTCTTT
TRBV28	NA	TRBD1	TRBJ2-7	CASTQVTGTYEQYF	TGTGCCAGCACCCAGGTGACAGGGACCTACGAGCAGTACTTC
TRBV14	NA	NA	TRBJ2-7	CASSQRAGPYEQYF	TGTGCCAGCAGCCAACGGGCAGGGCCCTACGAGCAGTACTTC
TRBV6-5	NA	TRBD1	TRBJ1-2	CASSYGTGEFGYTF	TGTGCCAGCAGTTACGGGACAGGGGAATTCGGCTACACCTTC
TRBV19	NA	TRBD1	TRBJ1-1	CASKTGLMNTEAFF	TGTGCCTCGAAGACAGGGCTTATGAACACTGAAGCTTTCTTT
TRBV9	once	NA	TRBJ1-1	CASSVDGSWTEAFF	TGTGCCAGCAGCGTAGATGGGAGTTGGACTGAAGCTTTCTTT
TRBV12-5	NA	TRBD1	TRBJ1-2	CASGLAGQGTGLGYTF	TGTGCTAGTGGTTTGGCGGGTCAGGGGACAGGGCTCGGCTACACCTTC
TRBV23-1	NA	NA	TRBJ2-3	CASSQSGGSTDTQYF	TGCGCCAGCAGTCAATCAGGGGGGTCGACAGATACGCAGTATTTT
TRBV19	NA	TRBD2	TRBJ2-1	CASSIGTKTGLSPNEQFF	TGTGCCAGTAGTATTGGCACTAAGACGGGACTATCCCCCAATGAGCAGTTCTTC
TRBV3-1/TRBV3-2	NA	NA	TRBJ1-6	CASSQVGVNSPLHF	TGTGCCAGCAGCCAAGTCGGAGTTAATTCACCCCTCCACTTT
TRBV7-2	NA	NA	TRBJ1-1	CASSTGRVNTEAFF	TGTGCCAGCAGTACAGGGAGAGTGAACACTGAAGCTTTCTTT
TRBV28	once	TRBD1	TRBJ1-2	CASSSLPRGVGGYTF	TGTGCCAGCAGCTCTCTCCCCAGGGGGGTAGGTGGCTACACCTTC
TRBV7-2	NA	NA	TRBJ2-7	CASSAAGIYEQYF	TGTGCCAGCAGCGCGGCTGGCATTTACGAGCAGTACTTC
TRBV20-1	NA	TRBD2	TRBJ2-7	CSASDAGASFDEQYF	TGCAGTGCTAGTGACGCGGGAGCCTCATTCGACGAGCAGTACTTC
TRBV10-1	NA	TRBD1	TRBJ1-4	CASNLTPGQGREKLFF	TGCGCCAGCAACCTCACCCCGGGACAGGGGAGAGAAAAACTGTTTTTT
TRBV15	NA	NA	TRBJ1-5	CATSRDRGGRQPQHF	TGTGCCACCAGCAGAGATCGGGGGGGCCGTCAGCCCCAGCATTTT
TRBV7-9	NA	NA	TRBJ1-6	CASSYPLPAEPLHF	TGTGCCAGCAGCTATCCCCTGCCCGCCGAGCCCCTCCACTTT